One and the same sample provided the 29 T cell receptor beta chains below, sequenced in a study of blood T cell repertoires in COVID-19. Some clones are missing from TCRdb's copy, which holds only in-frame ones; the method was immunoSEQ multiplex PCR. The table shows some 42,000 clones, with over 75% occurring only once. The material sequenced was peripheral blood. These receptors came from a man between 25 and 39 years old with active or convalescent COVID-19.

The chain uses TRBV2 and TRBJ2-7; D possibly corresponds to TRBD1 (5 bases). This CDR3 has 12 residues. With 6 bases removed from V and 6 bases from J, the gap between germline ends came to 12 bases. In germline, CDR1 is SNHLY, CDR2 FYNNEI. CDR3 region: CASSSGHSEQYV. CDR3 nucleotide sequence: TGTGCCAGCAGCTCAGGACATAGCGAGCAGTACGTC.

Note on this clone: Sequence at one end of the junction differs from germline and may be a read error. The chain is built from TRBV12-3 or TRBV12-4 and TRBJ1-5, with a possible D match to TRBD1 (5 bases). The CDR3 loop spans 12 amino acids. CDR3: CANSQGYQPQHF. The CDR3 DNA is TGTGCCAACAGTCAGGGTTATCAGCCCCAGCATTTT.

This chain uses TRBV29-1 with TRBJ2-1; weak D call: TRBD2 (6 bases). V lost 5 bases and J lost 3, with 8 bases in between. The CDR3 covers 12 residues. Germline assignment: CDR1 SQVTM and CDR2 ANQGSEA. The CDR3 loop is CSVSGGYNEQFF. The CDR3, as DNA: TGCAGCGTTTCCGGGGGCTACAATGAGCAGTTCTTC.

This clone has only one observation. The chain carries TRBV18 and TRBJ2-2, with 8 bases that match TRBD2. V shed 5 bases, J shed 4 bases, and the junction held 3 bases outside the gene matches. The length of the CDR3 is 14 residues. Germline-derived CDR1 and CDR2 are KGHSH and LQKENI. CDR3 in DNA: TGTGCCAGCTCAACTAGCGGAACCACCGGGGAGCTGTTTTTT. This encodes CASSTSGTTGELFF.

Here the CDR3 DNA reads TGTGCCAGCATTATGGGACAGGGGGTAGCAGAGACCCAGTACTTC. It yields the protein CASIMGQGVAETQYF. The J gene is TRBJ2-5, the V gene TRBV2; 11 positions match TRBD1. The trim removed 7 bases at V and 4 bases at J, leaving 8 bases unmatched. There are 15 residues in the CDR3. The V gene's germline CDR1 is SNHLY and CDR2 FYNNEI.

The V gene is TRBV12-3 or TRBV12-4, the J gene TRBJ2-7; TRBD2 matches 7 bases. After removal of 3 bases from V and 4 bases from J, the junction contained 3 bases not matched to a gene. The CDR3 contains 13 residues. The CDR3: CASSFGGRYEQYV. The CDR3 bases are TGTGCCAGCAGTTTCGGGGGGAGGTACGAGCAGTACGTC.

The chain uses TRBV5-8 and TRBJ1-1; D gene uncertain. Germline assignment: CDR1 SGHTS and CDR2 YDEGEE. The CDR3 spans 15 residues. V shed 4 bases and J shed 5 bases, with 18 bases lying between them. The CDR3 bases are TGTGCCAGCAGCCCAGTTATGAGGCAGCGAACTGAAGCTTTCTTT. Its protein is CASSPVMRQRTEAFF.

A few counts support this clone. The chain carries TRBV7-6 and TRBJ2-7; D is undetermined. Trimming removed 5 bases at V and 4 bases at J, with 12 bases between. Looked up from germline, CDR1 is SGHVS and CDR2 is FNYEAQ. The CDR3 extends over 13 amino acids. The CDR3: CASSVNELYEQYV. The CDR3 DNA follows: TGTGCCAGCAGCGTAAACGAACTTTACGAGCAGTACGTC.

CDR3 sequence (DNA): TGTGCCAGCAGCTTTGTACTTAGCTCCTACAATGAGCAGTTCTTC. Residues: CASSFVLSSYNEQFF. This sequence joins TRBV7-2 and TRBJ2-1; D unclear. The ends were cut back, 3 bases at V and 0 bases at J, with 9 bases in the middle. The CDR3 runs to 15 residues. Looked up from germline, CDR1 is SGHTA and CDR2 is FQGNSA.

V gene TRBV7-6 combines with J gene TRBJ2-7, with 9 bases identical to TRBD1. This CDR3 contains 15 residues. The J segment lost 1 base and the V segment lost 5 bases, leaving 6 bases of the junction unmatched. Germline V CDR1 and CDR2: SGHVS, FNYEAQ. The CDR3 sequence: CASSQGTGTSYEQYF. CDR3 DNA: TGTGCCAGCAGCCAAGGGACAGGGACTTCCTACGAGCAGTACTTC.

The V and J genes are TRBV12-5 and TRBJ1-1, with D uncertain. V was cut by 5 bases and J by 3 bases, with 22 bases left in between. Germline V gives CDR1 LGHNT, CDR2 FRNRAP. The CDR3 runs to 17 residues. The DNA of the CDR3 is TGTGCTAGTGGTCCCCATATGGGGAGGGATCCATACACTGAAGCTTTCTTT. It is translated as CASGPHMGRDPYTEAFF.

This chain uses TRBV11-1 with TRBJ2-7; 9 positions agree with TRBD1. Germline loops: CDR1 SGHAT, CDR2 FQDESV (reference sequence). Unmatched junction bases numbered 6, after V lost 0 bases and J lost 3 bases. The CDR3 spans 16 residues. CDR3 in amino acids: CASSLAGQGRHYEQYF. As DNA, the CDR3 is TGTGCCAGCAGCTTAGCTGGACAGGGGCGACACTACGAGCAGTACTTC.

The chain joins TRBV27 to TRBJ1-4; D call uncertain. The CDR3 spans 14 residues. CDR1 is MNHEY and CDR2 is SMNVEV in the germline V gene (reference sequence). The V and J ends lost 5 bases and 5 bases respectively, with 12 bases between them. The CDR3 is CASSQFDKNEKLFF. The CDR3 DNA follows: TGTGCCAGCAGTCAGTTCGACAAGAATGAAAAACTGTTTTTT.

With regard to this clone: The same CDR3 is also encoded by other DNA sequences in this sample. This rearrangement joins TRBV11-1 to TRBJ1-1; TRBD1 aligns across 7 bases. Germline CDR1 SGHAT, CDR2 FQDESV (reference sequence). The CDR3 loop spans 15 amino acids. With 5 bases clipped from V and 1 base from J, the junction kept 7 bases outside the gene matches. For the CDR3, the DNA is TGTGCCAGCAGCCCGCGGACAGGCCGGAACACTGAAGCTTTCTTT. The encoded protein is CASSPRTGRNTEAFF.

The chain carries TRBV25-1 and TRBJ2-1, with 12 nucleotides matching TRBD2. After removal of 5 bases from V and 7 bases from J, the junction contained 6 bases not matched to a gene. In germline, CDR1 is MGHDK, CDR2 SYGVNS. CDR3 size: 15 residues. The CDR3 DNA sequence: TGTGCCAGCAGTCCTAGCGGGAGGGCTCGTAATGAGCAGTTCTTC. Its translation is CASSPSGRARNEQFF.

The chain employs TRBV11-3 and TRBJ2-7; D may be TRBD2 (6 bases). This CDR3 comprises 14 residues. V gave up 4 bases and J gave up 7 bases, with 17 bases separating them. The V gene's germline CDR1 is SGHNT and CDR2 YENEEA. CDR3 nucleotide sequence: TGTGCCAGCAGCTCCGGAAGAGGAGGGGCAGAGCAGTACGTC. Protein sequence: CASSSGRGGAEQYV.

The V gene is TRBV19, the J gene TRBJ1-2; D might be TRBD1 (5 bases). Trimming removed 5 bases from V and 4 bases from J, with 17 bases in between. This CDR3 region has 15 residues. Germline CDR1 LNHDA, CDR2 SQIVND (reference sequence). The CDR3 DNA reads as TGTGCCAGTAGTCCGGGGGGTAACTGGGGCTATGGCTACACCTTC. Translating gives CASSPGGNWGYGYTF.

This clone was seen more than once but under ten times. The V and J genes are TRBV19 and TRBJ1-2, with 7 positions matching TRBD1. V shed 5 bases, J shed 0 bases, and the junction held 3 bases outside the gene matches. Germline V gene sequence: CDR1 LNHDA, CDR2 SQIVND (reference sequence). CDR3 length: 14 amino acids. CDR3 coding DNA: TGTGCCAGTAGTCCACAGGGGTCTAACTATGGCTACACCTTC. Translation gives CASSPQGSNYGYTF. The variable domain in full, with the rest retrieved from reference TRBV19 and TRBJ1-2, is DGGITQSPKYLFRKEGQNVTLSCEQNLNHDAMYWYRQDPGQGLRLIYYSQIVNDFQKGDIAEGYSVSREKKESFPLTVTSAQKNPTAFYLCASSPQGSNYGYTFGSGTRLTVV.

The chain combines TRBV5-8 with TRBJ1-5, with 8 positions matching TRBD1. CDR1 and CDR2 (germline): SGHTS, YDEGEE. The CDR3 consists of 16 residues. Unmatched junction bases numbered 5, after V lost 3 bases and J lost 0 bases. The CDR3 DNA follows: TGTGCCAGCAGCTCCCACAGGGGGAATAGCAATCAGCCCCAGCATTTT. It encodes CASSSHRGNSNQPQHF.

A single count supports this clone. J is TRBJ1-4 and V is TRBV21-1. TRBV21-1 is noted as a pseudogene. The CDR3 contains 16 residues. In DNA, the CDR3 is TGTGCCAGCAGCACGCGGCAGCCTGCAACTAATGAAAAACTGTTTTTT. This translates into CASSTRQPATNEKLFF.

This clone was detected once. The chain is built from TRBV9 and TRBJ2-3; weak D call: TRBD2 (5 bases). CDR3 length: 15 amino acids. Per germline, CDR1 SGDLS and CDR2 YYNGEE. Trimming removed 0 bases from V and 4 bases from J, with 12 bases in between. CDR3 sequence reads: CASSVGRLAPDTQYF. The CDR3 nucleotides are TGTGCCAGCAGCGTAGGGAGGTTAGCCCCAGATACGCAGTATTTT.

CDR3 sequence reads: CASSQTGGWGGNQPQHF. The CDR3 DNA follows: TGTGCCAGCAGTCAAACAGGGGGCTGGGGAGGCAATCAGCCCCAGCATTTT. The chain uses TRBV27 and TRBJ1-5, with TRBD1 identical over 9 bases. CDR1 and CDR2 from the germline V gene are MNHEY and SMNVEV (reference sequence). The CDR3 consists of 17 residues. Trimming cost V 5 bases and J 2 bases; bases outside gene matches: 10.

This clone was counted a few times. This CDR3 is also generated by other DNA sequences in the sample. The genes are TRBV7-3 and TRBJ2-1; D is perhaps TRBD1 (5 bases). The CDR3 spans 13 residues. Germline V gene data show CDR1 as SGHTA and CDR2 as FQGTGA. V lost 5 bases and J 6 bases, leaving 11 bases between the germline ends. DNA for the CDR3: TGTGCCAGCAGCCTCGGACACACCAATGAGCAGTTCTTC. Its translation: CASSLGHTNEQFF. Full variable domain (outside the CDR3, taken from reference TRBV7-3 and TRBJ2-1): GAGVSQTPSNKVTEKGKYVELRCDPISGHTALYWYRQSLGQGPEFLIYFQGTGAADDSGLPNDRFFAVRPEGSVSTLKIQRTERGDSAVYLCASSLGHTNEQFFGPGTRLTVL.

This chain joins TRBV6-5 and TRBJ1-1; D is unresolved. V was cut by 8 bases and J by 1 base, with 8 bases left in between. Germline V gene data show CDR1 as MNHEY and CDR2 as SVGAGI. The CDR3 length is 12 residues. As DNA, the CDR3 is TGTGCCAGCGAATACGGGAACACTGAAGCTTTCTTT. Translation: CASEYGNTEAFF.

The chain joins TRBV2 to TRBJ2-6; tentative D call: TRBD1 (5 bases). CDR3 size: 17 residues. Per the germline V gene, CDR1 is SNHLY and CDR2 is FYNNEI. Between the trimmed V and J ends, which lost 4 bases and 1 base, there was a span of 14 bases. The chain's CDR3 is CASSVGQGISGANVLTF. The CDR3 DNA reads as TGTGCCAGCAGTGTGGGGCAGGGTATATCTGGGGCCAACGTCCTGACTTTC.

In regard to this clone: A read error may account for a junction end that differs from germline. This chain links TRBV5-3 with TRBJ2-1; TRBD1 matches at 8 bases. TRBV5-3 qualifies as an ORF whose function is uncertain. The CDR3 totals 11 residues. CDR3 region: CARSFGDRPVF. The CDR3 DNA sequence: TGTGCCAGAAGCTTTGGGGACAGGCCTGTCTTC.

The chain employs TRBV10-3 and TRBJ2-5; 11 bases are shared with TRBD1. This CDR3 comprises 13 residues. The trim removed 8 bases at V and 4 bases at J, leaving 3 bases unmatched. Germline assignment: CDR1 ENHRY and CDR2 SYGVKD. In DNA, the CDR3 is TGTGCCATCGGGGACAGGGGGAGAGAGACCCAGTACTTC. It encodes CAIGDRGRETQYF.

The chain uses TRBV5-1 and TRBJ1-1; 10 nucleotides line up with TRBD1. V trimming: 4 bases; J trimming: 5 bases; junction bases outside the gene matches: 5. Germline CDR1 and CDR2: SGHRS and YFSETQ. The CDR3 is 14 amino acids. CDR3 DNA sequence: TGCGCCAGCAGCCGGGACAGGGGAGGGACTGAAGCTTTCTTT. Translated, it gives CASSRDRGGTEAFF.

This clone was picked up one time. This chain uses TRBV19 with TRBJ2-1; 11 nucleotides agree with TRBD1. CDR1 and CDR2 from the germline V gene are LNHDA and SQIVND (reference sequence). This CDR3 has 16 amino acids. V gave up 1 base and J gave up 3 bases; unmatched junction bases: 2. Written as DNA, the CDR3 is TGTGCCAGTAGTATAGTAGGGACAGGGGGCTACAATGAGCAGTTCTTC. Translation: CASSIVGTGGYNEQFF. Drawing the rest from reference TRBV19 and TRBJ2-1, the complete variable domain is DGGITQSPKYLFRKEGQNVTLSCEQNLNHDAMYWYRQDPGQGLRLIYYSQIVNDFQKGDIAEGYSVSREKKESFPLTVTSAQKNPTAFYLCASSIVGTGGYNEQFFGPGTRLTVL.